This TCR beta chain was identified in a study of identical twins. The cDNA had a unique molecular identifier and a template-switch universal primer site. From the 5' RACE reads, TCRdb called clonotypes with MiXCR, one entry per CDR3 protein. The top ten hold 1.6% of the sample, which has nearly 650,000 distinct CDR3 sequences, 7.1% seen once. Regarding the study as a whole: The models gave estimates that fell short of the out-of-frame TCR alpha sharing seen in monozygotic twins.

This clonotype has a handful of counts. The target antigen is unknown. This CDR3 comprises 17 residues. Germline V gene sequence: CDR1 SEHNR, CDR2 FQNEAQ (reference sequence). Losses at the gene ends were 5 bases for V and 5 bases for J; bases not matched to a gene: 15. These data also formed part of another study, on yellow fever vaccine responses in identical twins. This second report adds: Twins reportedly showed a vaccine T cell response that seemed partly convergent and partly personalized.

The chain recombines TRBV7-9 with TRBJ2-5; 9 positions agree with TRBD2. The TCR comes from a woman between 18 and 29 years old in good health. Sequencing was done on a sample of PBMCs. DNA of the CDR3: TGTGCCAGCAGCACCAACTTCTGGGCTAGCGGGGTGGAGACCCAGTACTTC. Translation: CASSTNFWASGVETQYF.